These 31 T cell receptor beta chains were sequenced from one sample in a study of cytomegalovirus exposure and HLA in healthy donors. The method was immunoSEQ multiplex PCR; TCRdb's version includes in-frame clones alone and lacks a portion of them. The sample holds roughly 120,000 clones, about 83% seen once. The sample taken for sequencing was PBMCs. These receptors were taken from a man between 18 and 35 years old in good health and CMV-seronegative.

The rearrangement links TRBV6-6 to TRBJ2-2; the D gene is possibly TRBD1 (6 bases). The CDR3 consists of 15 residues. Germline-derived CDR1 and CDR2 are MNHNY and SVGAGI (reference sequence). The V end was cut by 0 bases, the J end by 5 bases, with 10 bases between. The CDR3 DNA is TGTGCCAGCAGTTACTCGGCAGGGGAAACCGGGGAGCTGTTTTTT. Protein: CASSYSAGETGELFF.

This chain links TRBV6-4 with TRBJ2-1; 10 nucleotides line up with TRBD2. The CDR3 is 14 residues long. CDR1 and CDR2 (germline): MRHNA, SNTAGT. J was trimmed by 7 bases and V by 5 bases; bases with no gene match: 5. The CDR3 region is CASSIAGGRNEQFF. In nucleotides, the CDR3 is TGTGCCAGCAGTATAGCGGGAGGACGGAATGAGCAGTTCTTC.

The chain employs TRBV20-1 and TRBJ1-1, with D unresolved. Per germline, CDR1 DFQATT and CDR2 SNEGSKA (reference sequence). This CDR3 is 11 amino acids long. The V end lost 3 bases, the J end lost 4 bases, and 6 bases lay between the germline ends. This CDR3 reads CSASGSTEAFF. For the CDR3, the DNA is TGCAGTGCTAGTGGGAGCACTGAAGCTTTCTTT.

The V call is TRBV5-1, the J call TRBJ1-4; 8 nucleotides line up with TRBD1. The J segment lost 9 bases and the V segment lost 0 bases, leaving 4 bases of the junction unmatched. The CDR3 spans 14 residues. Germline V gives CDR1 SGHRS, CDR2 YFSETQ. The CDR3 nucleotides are TGCGCCAGCAGCTTGGGACAGGGGACGCAAAAACTGTTTTTT. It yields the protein CASSLGQGTQKLFF.

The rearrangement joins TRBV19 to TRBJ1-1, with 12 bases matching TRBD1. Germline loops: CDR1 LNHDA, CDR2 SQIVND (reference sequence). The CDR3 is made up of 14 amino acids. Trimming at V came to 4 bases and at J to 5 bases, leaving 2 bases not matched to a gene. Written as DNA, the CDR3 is TGTGCCAGTAGTAAGGGACAGGGGGCAACTGAAGCTTTCTTT. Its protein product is CASSKGQGATEAFF.

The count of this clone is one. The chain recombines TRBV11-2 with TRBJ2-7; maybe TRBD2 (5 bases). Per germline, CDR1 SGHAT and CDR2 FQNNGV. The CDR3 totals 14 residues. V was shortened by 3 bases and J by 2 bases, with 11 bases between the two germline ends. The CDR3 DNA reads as TGTGCCAGCAGCTTTGGAGGTGGAGCCTACGAGCAGTACTTC. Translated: CASSFGGGAYEQYF.

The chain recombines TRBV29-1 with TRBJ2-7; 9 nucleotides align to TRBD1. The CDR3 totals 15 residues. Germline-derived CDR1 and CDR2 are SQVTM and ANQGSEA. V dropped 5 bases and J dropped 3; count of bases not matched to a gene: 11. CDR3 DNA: TGCAGCGTTTCTGGGACAGGGATAAGGGACTACGAGCAGTACTTC. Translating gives CSVSGTGIRDYEQYF.

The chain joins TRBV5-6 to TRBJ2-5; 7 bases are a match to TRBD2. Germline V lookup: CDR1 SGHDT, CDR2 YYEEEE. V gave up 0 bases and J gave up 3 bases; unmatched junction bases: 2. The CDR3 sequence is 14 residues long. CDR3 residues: CASSLGGGKETQYF. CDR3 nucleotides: TGTGCCAGCAGCTTGGGCGGGGGTAAAGAGACCCAGTACTTC.

The CDR3 is CASSLTETSTDTQYF. The CDR3 coding sequence is TGCGCCAGTTCACTGACAGAGACTAGCACAGATACGCAGTATTTT. The gene calls are TRBV5-1 and TRBJ2-3, with D perhaps matching TRBD1 (5 bases). Germline V gene sequence: CDR1 SGHRS, CDR2 YFSETQ. V was shortened by 8 bases and J by 0 bases, with 16 bases between the two germline ends. This CDR3 has 15 residues.

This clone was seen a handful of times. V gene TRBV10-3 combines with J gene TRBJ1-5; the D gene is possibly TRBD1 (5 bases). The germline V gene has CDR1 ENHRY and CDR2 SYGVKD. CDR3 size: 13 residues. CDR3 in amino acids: CATGRGGNQPQHF. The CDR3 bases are TGTGCTACGGGGCGGGGGGGTAATCAGCCCCAGCATTTT.

Here the CDR3 reads CASSGDWLYF. The CDR3, as DNA: TGCGCCAGCAGCGGGGACTGGCTGTATTTT. V usage is TRBV5-1 and J usage is TRBJ2-3; perhaps TRBD2 as D (6 bases). Germline CDR1 and CDR2: SGHRS and YFSETQ. Trimming stripped 4 bases from V and 14 bases from J, with 11 bases between. This CDR3 spans 10 amino acids.

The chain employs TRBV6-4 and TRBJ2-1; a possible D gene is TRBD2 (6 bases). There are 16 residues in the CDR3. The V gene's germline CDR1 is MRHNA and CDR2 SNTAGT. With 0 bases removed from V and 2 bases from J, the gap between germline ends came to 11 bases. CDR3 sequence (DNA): TGTGCCAGCAGTGACTCGTCGGGGGTCACCTACAATGAGCAGTTCTTC. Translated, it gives CASSDSSGVTYNEQFF.

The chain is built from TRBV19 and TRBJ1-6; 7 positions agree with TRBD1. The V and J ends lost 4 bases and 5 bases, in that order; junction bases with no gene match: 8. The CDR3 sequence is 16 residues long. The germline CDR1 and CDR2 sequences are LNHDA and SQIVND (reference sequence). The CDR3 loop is CASSTSRDSHNSPLHF. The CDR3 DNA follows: TGTGCCAGTAGTACAAGCCGGGACAGTCATAATTCACCCCTCCACTTT.

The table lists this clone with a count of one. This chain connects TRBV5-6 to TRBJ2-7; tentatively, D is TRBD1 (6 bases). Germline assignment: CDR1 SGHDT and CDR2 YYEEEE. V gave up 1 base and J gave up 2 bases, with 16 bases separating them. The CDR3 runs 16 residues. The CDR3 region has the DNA TGTGCCAGCAGCTTGCGGCGCAGGGGAACCCCCTACGAGCAGTACTTC. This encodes CASSLRRRGTPYEQYF.

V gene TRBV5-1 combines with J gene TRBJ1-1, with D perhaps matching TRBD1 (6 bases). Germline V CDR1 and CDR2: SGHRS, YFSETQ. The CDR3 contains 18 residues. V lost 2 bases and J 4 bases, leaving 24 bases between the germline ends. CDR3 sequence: CASSFGRTDGAKGTEAFF. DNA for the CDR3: TGCGCCAGCAGCTTCGGTCGGACAGACGGGGCCAAGGGCACTGAAGCTTTCTTT.

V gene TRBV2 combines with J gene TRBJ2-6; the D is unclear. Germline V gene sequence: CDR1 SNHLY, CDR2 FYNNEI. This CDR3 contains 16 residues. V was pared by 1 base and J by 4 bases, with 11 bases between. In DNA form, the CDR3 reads TGTGCCAGCAGTGAAGGCAGACAAACCGGGGCCAACGTCCTGACTTTC. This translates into CASSEGRQTGANVLTF.

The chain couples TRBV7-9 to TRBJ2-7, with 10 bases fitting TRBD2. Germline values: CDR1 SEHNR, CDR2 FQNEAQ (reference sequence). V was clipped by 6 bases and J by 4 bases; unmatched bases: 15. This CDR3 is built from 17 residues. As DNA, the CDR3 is TGTGCCAGCAGTAAATCGGGGCTAGCGGGAGTACCATACGAGCAGTACTTC. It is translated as CASSKSGLAGVPYEQYF.

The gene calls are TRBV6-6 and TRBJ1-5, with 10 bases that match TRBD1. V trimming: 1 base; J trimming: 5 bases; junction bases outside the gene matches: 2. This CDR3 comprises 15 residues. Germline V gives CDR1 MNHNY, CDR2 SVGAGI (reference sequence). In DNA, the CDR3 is TGTGCCAGCAGTTACTTTGGGACAGGGGATCAGCCCCAGCATTTT. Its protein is CASSYFGTGDQPQHF.

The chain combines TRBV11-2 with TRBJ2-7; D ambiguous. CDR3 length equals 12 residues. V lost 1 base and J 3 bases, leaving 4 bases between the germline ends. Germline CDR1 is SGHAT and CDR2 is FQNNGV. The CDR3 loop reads CASSLGLYEQYF. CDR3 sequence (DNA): TGTGCCAGCAGCTTAGGGCTCTACGAGCAGTACTTC.

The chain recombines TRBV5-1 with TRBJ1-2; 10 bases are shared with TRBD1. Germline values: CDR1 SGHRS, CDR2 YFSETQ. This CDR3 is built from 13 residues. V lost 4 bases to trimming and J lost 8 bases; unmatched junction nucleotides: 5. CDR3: CASSPGTGVGYTF. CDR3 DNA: TGCGCCAGCAGCCCCGGGACAGGGGTCGGCTACACCTTC.

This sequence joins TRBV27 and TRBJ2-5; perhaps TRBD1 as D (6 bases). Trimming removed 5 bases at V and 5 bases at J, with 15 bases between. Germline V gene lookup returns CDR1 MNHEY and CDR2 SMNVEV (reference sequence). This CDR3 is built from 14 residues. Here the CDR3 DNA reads TGTGCCAGCAGTCCTCAACAGGGTACGGAGACCCAGTACTTC. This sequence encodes CASSPQQGTETQYF.

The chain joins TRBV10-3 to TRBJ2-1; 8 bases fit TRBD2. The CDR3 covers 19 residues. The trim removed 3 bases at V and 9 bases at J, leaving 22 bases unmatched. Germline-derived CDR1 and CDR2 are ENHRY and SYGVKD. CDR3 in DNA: TGTGCCATCAGTGACAGTCTCCCGCGAGGCGGGAGGTCGAACAGTGAGCAGTTCTTC. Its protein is CAISDSLPRGGRSNSEQFF.

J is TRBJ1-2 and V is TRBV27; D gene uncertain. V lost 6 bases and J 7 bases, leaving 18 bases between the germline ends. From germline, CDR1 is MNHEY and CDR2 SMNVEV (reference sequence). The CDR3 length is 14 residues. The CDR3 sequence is CASRPMGGLFGYTF. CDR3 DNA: TGTGCCAGCAGACCTATGGGAGGGTTGTTTGGCTACACCTTC.

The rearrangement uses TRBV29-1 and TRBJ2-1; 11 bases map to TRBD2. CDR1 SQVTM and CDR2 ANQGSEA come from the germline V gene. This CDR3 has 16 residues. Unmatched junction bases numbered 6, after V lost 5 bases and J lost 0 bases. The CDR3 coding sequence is TGCAGCGTTACGGGACTAGCGGCAAGCTCCTACAATGAGCAGTTCTTC. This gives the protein CSVTGLAASSYNEQFF.

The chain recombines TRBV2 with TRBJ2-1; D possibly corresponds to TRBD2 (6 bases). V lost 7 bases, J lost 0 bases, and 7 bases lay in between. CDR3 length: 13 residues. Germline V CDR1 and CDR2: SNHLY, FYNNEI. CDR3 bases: TGTGCCAGCAAGGAGGGCTCCTACAATGAGCAGTTCTTC. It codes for CASKEGSYNEQFF.

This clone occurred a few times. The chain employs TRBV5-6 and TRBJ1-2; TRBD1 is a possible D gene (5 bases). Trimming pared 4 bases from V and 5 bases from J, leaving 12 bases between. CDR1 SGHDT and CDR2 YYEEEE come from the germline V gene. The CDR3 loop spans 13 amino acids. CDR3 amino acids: CASSNKGEYGYTF. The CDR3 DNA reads TGTGCCAGCAGCAATAAAGGGGAATATGGCTACACCTTC.

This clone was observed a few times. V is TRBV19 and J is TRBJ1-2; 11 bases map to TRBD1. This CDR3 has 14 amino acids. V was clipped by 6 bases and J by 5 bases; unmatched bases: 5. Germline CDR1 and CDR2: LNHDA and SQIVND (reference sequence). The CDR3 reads CASSRTGGDYGYTF. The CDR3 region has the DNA TGTGCCAGTAGCAGGACAGGGGGCGATTATGGCTACACCTTC. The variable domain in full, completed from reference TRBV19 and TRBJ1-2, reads DGGITQSPKYLFRKEGQNVTLSCEQNLNHDAMYWYRQDPGQGLRLIYYSQIVNDFQKGDIAEGYSVSREKKESFPLTVTSAQKNPTAFYLCASSRTGGDYGYTFGSGTRLTVV.

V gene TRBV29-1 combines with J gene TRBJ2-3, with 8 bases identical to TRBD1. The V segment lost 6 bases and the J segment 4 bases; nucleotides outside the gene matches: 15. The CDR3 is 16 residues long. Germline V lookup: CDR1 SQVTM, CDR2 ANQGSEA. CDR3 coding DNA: TGCAGCGTGGACCTACGACAGGGGATCATTGCAGATACGCAGTATTTT. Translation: CSVDLRQGIIADTQYF.

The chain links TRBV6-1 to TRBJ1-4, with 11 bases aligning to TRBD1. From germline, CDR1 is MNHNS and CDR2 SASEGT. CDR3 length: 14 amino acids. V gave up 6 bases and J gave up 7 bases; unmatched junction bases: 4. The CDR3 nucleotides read TGTGCCAGCAGGCCCGGGACAGGGGGTGAAAAACTGTTTTTT. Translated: CASRPGTGGEKLFF.

This chain's CDR3 is CASSRPWTSWGEQFF. For the CDR3, the DNA is TGTGCCAGTAGTAGGCCTTGGACTAGTTGGGGTGAGCAGTTCTTC. V gene TRBV19 combines with J gene TRBJ2-1; 7 bases line up with TRBD2. This CDR3 contains 15 residues. Per germline, CDR1 LNHDA and CDR2 SQIVND (reference sequence). Trimming took 4 bases from V and 9 from J; bases not matched to a gene: 12.

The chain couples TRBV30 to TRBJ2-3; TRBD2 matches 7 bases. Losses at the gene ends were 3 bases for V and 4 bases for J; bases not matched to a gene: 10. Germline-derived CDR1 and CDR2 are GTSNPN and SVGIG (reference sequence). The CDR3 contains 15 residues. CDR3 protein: CAWRASGMGADTQYF. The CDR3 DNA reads TGTGCCTGGAGGGCTAGCGGAATGGGGGCAGATACGCAGTATTTT.